The clone carrying this T cell receptor (beta chain) was recorded many times. V shed 6 bases, J shed 5 bases, and the junction held 7 bases outside the gene matches. The CDR3 has 15 amino acids. The TCRbeta library was prepared with unique molecular identifiers. TCRdb ran MiXCR on the PCR reads and lists one entry per CDR3 protein. The sample lists hundreds of thousands of distinct CDR3 sequences, roughly 15% occurring once. The data stem from a study of T-cell reconstitution after alpha-beta-depleted transplantation in children. The rearrangement links TRBV12-3 or TRBV12-4 to TRBJ2-1; 10 nucleotides line up with TRBD1. The receptor was derived from a human donor who donated a stem cell graft to a child with acute myeloid leukemia. The material was PBMCs from the stem cell graft donor, obtained from the stem cell graft. CDR3 loop: CASRRDRGVNNEQFF. The CDR3 DNA reads as TGTGCCAGCAGACGGGACAGGGGTGTTAACAATGAGCAGTTCTTC.